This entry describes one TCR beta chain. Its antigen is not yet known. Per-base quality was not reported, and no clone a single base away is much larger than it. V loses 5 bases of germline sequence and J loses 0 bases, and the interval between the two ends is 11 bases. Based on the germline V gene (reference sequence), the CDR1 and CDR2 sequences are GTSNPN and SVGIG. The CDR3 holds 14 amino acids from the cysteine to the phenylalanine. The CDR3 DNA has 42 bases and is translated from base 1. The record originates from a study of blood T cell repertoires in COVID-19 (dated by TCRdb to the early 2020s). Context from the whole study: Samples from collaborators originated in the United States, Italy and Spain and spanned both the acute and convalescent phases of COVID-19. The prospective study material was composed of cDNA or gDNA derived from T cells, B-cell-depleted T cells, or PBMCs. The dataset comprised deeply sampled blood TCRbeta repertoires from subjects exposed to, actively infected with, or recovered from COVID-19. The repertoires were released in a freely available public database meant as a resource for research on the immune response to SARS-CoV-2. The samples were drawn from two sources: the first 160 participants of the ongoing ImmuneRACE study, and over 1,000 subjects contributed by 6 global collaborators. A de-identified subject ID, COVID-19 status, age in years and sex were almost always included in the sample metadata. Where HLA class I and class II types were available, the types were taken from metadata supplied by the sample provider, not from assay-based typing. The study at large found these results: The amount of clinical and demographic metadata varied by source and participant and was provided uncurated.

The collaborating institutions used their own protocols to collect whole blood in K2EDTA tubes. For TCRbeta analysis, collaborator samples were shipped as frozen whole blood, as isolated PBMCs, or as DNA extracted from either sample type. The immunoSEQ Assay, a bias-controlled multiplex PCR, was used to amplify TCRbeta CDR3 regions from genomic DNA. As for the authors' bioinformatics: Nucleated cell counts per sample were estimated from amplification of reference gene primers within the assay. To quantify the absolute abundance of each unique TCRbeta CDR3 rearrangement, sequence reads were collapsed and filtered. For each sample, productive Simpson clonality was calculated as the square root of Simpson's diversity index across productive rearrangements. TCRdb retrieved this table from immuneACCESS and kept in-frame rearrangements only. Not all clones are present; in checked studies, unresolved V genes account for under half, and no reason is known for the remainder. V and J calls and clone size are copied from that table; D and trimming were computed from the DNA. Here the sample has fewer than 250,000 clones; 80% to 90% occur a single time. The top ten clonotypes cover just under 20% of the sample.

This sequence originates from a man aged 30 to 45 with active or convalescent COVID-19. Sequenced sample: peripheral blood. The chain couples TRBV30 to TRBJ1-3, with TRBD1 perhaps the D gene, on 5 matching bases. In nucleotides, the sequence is TGTGCCTGGCGACACAGGTACTCTGGAAACACCATATATTTT. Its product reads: CAWRHRYSGNTIYF. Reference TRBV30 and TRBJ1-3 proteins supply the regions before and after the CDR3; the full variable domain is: SQTIHQWPATLVQPVGSPLSLECTVEGTSNPNLYWYRQAAGRGLQLLFYSVGIGQISSEVPQNLSASRPQDRQFILSSKKLLLSDSGFYLCAWRHRYSGNTIYFGEGSWLTVV.